The TCR beta chain described here comes from a study of shared clonotypes between healthy human individuals. At the level of the study: Those who served as donors were a couple of women and a few men between the ages of 18 and 49.

CD45RO negativity and positive selection for CCR7 defined naive CD8 cells, a population that excluded terminally differentiated effector memory CD45RA+ cells. Profiled with immunoSEQ multiplex PCR; TCRdb holds only in-frame clones, not every one. The table records over 800,000 clones, around 93% of them present only once. Note on this clone: Its matching antigen is unknown. This CDR3 is also generated by other DNA sequences in the sample.

General study points: Relative to memory subsets, naive subsets generally showed larger estimated richness. Shared across several donors were 4% to 5% of the naive CD4 clonotypes. It was the non-shared clonotypes that had lower generation probabilities than clonotypes shared by all four donors.

Sequences were obtained from naive CD8+ T cells sorted from blood. This clonotype originated in a man aged 25 to 45 in good health.

The CDR3 protein is CASSLGSGELFF. CDR3 DNA sequence: TGTGCCAGCAGCTTAGGTTCCGGGGAGCTGTTTTTT. The chain has TRBV7-9 and TRBJ2-2, with D hard to call. The CDR3 is made up of 12 amino acids. The V end was cut by 1 base, the J end by 6 bases, with 3 bases between. The germline V gene has CDR1 SEHNR and CDR2 FQNEAQ (reference sequence).